The following is a T cell receptor (beta chain) sequence with its context. Its specificity is not known. Assay: immunoSEQ multiplex PCR; the TCRdb copy retains only in-frame clones and omits some. The sample shows about 7,300 clones, 80% to 85% of them seen only once. Time point meaning: 2015-2016 season, 7 days after influenza vaccination. Per time point, about 35-110 mL of blood was sampled. Sorted cTfh were non-naive CD4+CXCR5+PD-1+, either ICOS+CD38+ or ICOS-CD38-. This sample is part of a study of follicular helper T cells after annual influenza vaccination. Study-wide findings and caveats: Yearly vaccinations repeatedly recalled conserved clonotypes in ICOS+CD38+ cTfh. Day 7 ICOS+CD38+ clones later appeared mostly in ICOS-CD38- cTfh.

V gave up 10 bases and J gave up 8 bases; unmatched junction bases: 11. This CDR3 has 14 amino acids. CDR1 is MDHEN and CDR2 is SYDVKM in the germline V gene. This sequence originates from an adult who received the influenza vaccine. The chain uses TRBV28 and TRBJ1-4; TRBD1 aligns across 9 bases. The sequenced sample was CXCR5+ CD38- circulating T follicular helper cells from blood, obtained 7 days after influenza vaccination. Subset denoted: circulating Tfh, non-naive CD4+CXCR5+PD-1+ (ICOS+CD38+ or ICOS-CD38-). The CDR3 DNA reads as TGTGCCACCAAACCCGGGACAGGGAAGGAAAAACTGTTTTTT. It specifies CATKPGTGKEKLFF.